The clone carrying this T cell receptor (beta chain) was recorded once. This sample was taken from a study of blood T cell repertoires in COVID-19. Whole-study context: The samples span acute and convalescent COVID-19 from the United States, Italy and Spain.

Method: immunoSEQ multiplex PCR; TCRdb's copy keeps in-frame clones and lacks some. The table has 98,000 or so clones, less than 75% seen once; the top ten hold 1.5% to 2%. The junction had 0 bases not matched to a gene; V was cut back by 0 bases and J by 5 bases. CDR1 and CDR2 (germline): SGHDT, YYEEEE. This CDR3 is 15 amino acids long. The TCR sequence derives from a woman in her forties with acute or convalescent COVID-19. The sample taken for sequencing was peripheral blood. The chain links TRBV5-6 to TRBJ2-7; 15 bases are shared with TRBD2. The CDR3 loop is CASSLGTSGGDEQYF. As DNA, the CDR3 is TGTGCCAGCAGCTTGGGGACTAGCGGGGGGGACGAGCAGTACTTC.